A selection of T cell receptor beta chains follows, all from one sample in a study of T cells after yellow fever vaccination. MiXCR, applied by TCRdb to the 5' RACE reads, yields one record per CDR3 protein. The data show around 250,000 distinct CDR3 sequences, with roughly 5.2% seen just once and roughly 3.5% held by the top ten. Here the sequenced sample was CD4+ T cells sorted from PBMCs, taken on the day of the yellow fever booster vaccination. The receptors shown here come from a man in his late teens or twenties who received the YFV17D yellow fever vaccine. Each CDR3 is given with its conserved first and last residue. Fields, in order: CDR3 DNA, CDR3 protein, J gene, V gene, clone size, D gene. The D gene is left open where the match is weak. Rows give clone size only sometimes, using once, few, many, or a class for an expanded clone.

CDR3 DNA: TGTGCCTCCAAACGTTGGGGCGGGACAAGTGGAAACACCATATATTTT
CDR3 protein: CASKRWGGTSGNTIYF
J gene: TRBJ1-3
V gene: TRBV27
clone size: few
D gene: .

CDR3 DNA: TGTGCCAGCAGGAGGGGGTTCTCTGGAAACACCATATATTTT
CDR3 protein: CASRRGFSGNTIYF
J gene: TRBJ1-3
V gene: TRBV6-6
clone size: few
D gene: .

CDR3 DNA: TGTGCCAGCAACAAACCGGGACAGGGGATTTGGGGCTACACCTTC
CDR3 protein: CASNKPGQGIWGYTF
J gene: TRBJ1-2
V gene: TRBV28
clone size: .
D gene: TRBD1

CDR3 DNA: TGCGCCAGCAGATTCCTTGATGAAAAACTGTTTTTT
CDR3 protein: CASRFLDEKLFF
J gene: TRBJ1-4
V gene: TRBV5-1
clone size: .
D gene: .

CDR3 DNA: TGTGCCAGCAGCCGAACAACTAATGAAAAACTGTTTTTT
CDR3 protein: CASSRTTNEKLFF
J gene: TRBJ1-4
V gene: TRBV7-2
clone size: many
D gene: .

CDR3 DNA: TGCAGTGCTAGAAAAGAGAGCTACGAGCAGTACTTC
CDR3 protein: CSARKESYEQYF
J gene: TRBJ2-7
V gene: TRBV20-1
clone size: .
D gene: .

CDR3 DNA: TGTGCCACCAGTTCCAGTGGCCAGGGCGGGGAGACCCAGTACTTC
CDR3 protein: CATSSSGQGGETQYF
J gene: TRBJ2-5
V gene: TRBV24-1
clone size: few
D gene: .

CDR3 DNA: TGCAGTGCTGATGTACGTCCCGACGCTTTCTTT
CDR3 protein: CSADVRPDAFF
J gene: TRBJ1-1
V gene: TRBV20-1
clone size: .
D gene: .

CDR3 DNA: TGTGCCAGCAGCATTTCGGGGGAGACAGATACGCAGTATTTT
CDR3 protein: CASSISGETDTQYF
J gene: TRBJ2-3
V gene: TRBV7-2
clone size: many
D gene: .

CDR3 DNA: TGTGCCAGCAGTTTAGGGATAAGCGGGGACACAGATACGCAGTATTTT
CDR3 protein: CASSLGISGDTDTQYF
J gene: TRBJ2-3
V gene: TRBV12-3/TRBV12-4
clone size: few
D gene: TRBD2

CDR3 DNA: TGTGCCAGCAGTGAAGTAGGGGGGGCAACTAATGAAAAACTGTTTTTT
CDR3 protein: CASSEVGGATNEKLFF
J gene: TRBJ1-4
V gene: TRBV6-1
clone size: .
D gene: .

CDR3 DNA: TGTGCCAGCACCCGGACTCCCTCCGCCTACAATGAGCAGTTCTTC
CDR3 protein: CASTRTPSAYNEQFF
J gene: TRBJ2-1
V gene: TRBV7-9
clone size: many
D gene: .

CDR3 DNA: TGTGCCAGCAGTTACTCCGAGACCGACACAGATACGCAGTATTTT
CDR3 protein: CASSYSETDTDTQYF
J gene: TRBJ2-3
V gene: TRBV6-2/TRBV6-3
clone size: many
D gene: .

CDR3 DNA: TGCAGTGCTACCAGGGCGGGGAGGAACTATGGCTACACCTTC
CDR3 protein: CSATRAGRNYGYTF
J gene: TRBJ1-2
V gene: TRBV20-1
clone size: .
D gene: .

CDR3 DNA: TGCGCCAGCAGCCAGGGCTCTACGGGGGCTGGGATTTGGAATGAGCAGTTCTTC
CDR3 protein: CASSQGSTGAGIWNEQFF
J gene: TRBJ2-1
V gene: TRBV4-3
clone size: few
D gene: .

CDR3 DNA: TGCAGTGCTAGGGCGGGGCACACAGATACGCAGTATTTT
CDR3 protein: CSARAGHTDTQYF
J gene: TRBJ2-3
V gene: TRBV20-1
clone size: many
D gene: .

CDR3 DNA: TGTGCCAGCAGCTTAGAGTCGGGGGGAGAGACCCAGTACTTC
CDR3 protein: CASSLESGGETQYF
J gene: TRBJ2-5
V gene: TRBV11-2
clone size: few
D gene: TRBD2

CDR3 DNA: TGTGCCAGTACCTACACCCTGAACATTGAAGCTTTCTTT
CDR3 protein: CASTYTLNIEAFF
J gene: TRBJ1-1
V gene: TRBV19
clone size: .
D gene: .

CDR3 DNA: TGTGCCAGCAGCGTAGCTACTGGCAGGGGGCAAAGCGGGGAGCTGTTTTTT
CDR3 protein: CASSVATGRGQSGELFF
J gene: TRBJ2-2
V gene: TRBV9
clone size: .
D gene: TRBD1

CDR3 DNA: TGCAGTGTCTGGAGGGCCCGGGATGAAAAACTGTTTTTT
CDR3 protein: CSVWRARDEKLFF
J gene: TRBJ1-4
V gene: TRBV20-1
clone size: .
D gene: .

CDR3 DNA: TGTGCCAGCAGTCGACAGCGTTACTCTGGGGCCAACGTCCTGACTTTC
CDR3 protein: CASSRQRYSGANVLTF
J gene: TRBJ2-6
V gene: TRBV28
clone size: few
D gene: .

CDR3 DNA: TGTGCCAGCAGCTTAGTTTCCGGCTCCAGCTGGTACGAGCAGTACTTC
CDR3 protein: CASSLVSGSSWYEQYF
J gene: TRBJ2-7
V gene: TRBV7-2
clone size: few
D gene: .

CDR3 DNA: TGTGCCAGCAGTTGGGACAGAAACACTGAAGCTTTCTTT
CDR3 protein: CASSWDRNTEAFF
J gene: TRBJ1-1
V gene: TRBV2
clone size: many
D gene: TRBD1

CDR3 DNA: TGTGCCATCAGCGCCTCCTCAGGGACAGGGGCGTTAAGGAACACAGATACGCAGTATTTT
CDR3 protein: CAISASSGTGALRNTDTQYF
J gene: TRBJ2-3
V gene: TRBV10-3
clone size: .
D gene: TRBD1

CDR3 DNA: TGTGCCATCAGCTCAACTAGCGGGGGTTACAATGAGCAGTTCTTC
CDR3 protein: CAISSTSGGYNEQFF
J gene: TRBJ2-1
V gene: TRBV10-3
clone size: few
D gene: TRBD2

CDR3 DNA: TGCGCCAGCAGCTTGGATCGCCGGGTTCGAAACTATGGCTACACCTTC
CDR3 protein: CASSLDRRVRNYGYTF
J gene: TRBJ1-2
V gene: TRBV5-1
clone size: many
D gene: .

CDR3 DNA: TGTGCCAGCAGCTTTGACAGGGGAAGCGAAAAACTGTTTTTT
CDR3 protein: CASSFDRGSEKLFF
J gene: TRBJ1-4
V gene: TRBV7-2
clone size: .
D gene: TRBD1

CDR3 DNA: TGTGCCAGCAGCGTTTCGGACAGGCCCGGGGAGCTGTTTTTT
CDR3 protein: CASSVSDRPGELFF
J gene: TRBJ2-2
V gene: TRBV9
clone size: .
D gene: TRBD1

CDR3 DNA: TGTGCCAGCAGCTTTAGTGGACAGTCAAACACTGAAGCTTTCTTT
CDR3 protein: CASSFSGQSNTEAFF
J gene: TRBJ1-1
V gene: TRBV11-2
clone size: .
D gene: .

CDR3 DNA: TGTGCCAGCGGAAACAGGGGAGCAGATACGCAGTATTTT
CDR3 protein: CASGNRGADTQYF
J gene: TRBJ2-3
V gene: TRBV7-2
clone size: .
D gene: TRBD1

CDR3 DNA: TGCGCCAGCAGCCTAGACTTACGGGACACTGAAGCTTTCTTT
CDR3 protein: CASSLDLRDTEAFF
J gene: TRBJ1-1
V gene: TRBV5-1
clone size: many
D gene: .

CDR3 DNA: TGCGCCAGCAGCCAAGCGCCGGTAGAAAAACTGTTTTTT
CDR3 protein: CASSQAPVEKLFF
J gene: TRBJ1-4
V gene: TRBV4-1
clone size: .
D gene: .

CDR3 DNA: TGTGCCAGCAGCCCAGACAATTATCAGCCCCAGCATTTT
CDR3 protein: CASSPDNYQPQHF
J gene: TRBJ1-5
V gene: TRBV7-9
clone size: .
D gene: .

CDR3 DNA: TGCGCCAGCAGCCAGCCGGGACAGTTAGATGGCTACACCTTC
CDR3 protein: CASSQPGQLDGYTF
J gene: TRBJ1-2
V gene: TRBV4-1
clone size: few
D gene: TRBD1

CDR3 DNA: TGCGCCAGCAGCTTTGACGGGTCCCCCTACAATGAGCAGTTCTTC
CDR3 protein: CASSFDGSPYNEQFF
J gene: TRBJ2-1
V gene: TRBV5-1
clone size: many
D gene: .

CDR3 DNA: TGTGCCAGCACCAACAGGGTCGGCGATCAGCCCCAGCATTTT
CDR3 protein: CASTNRVGDQPQHF
J gene: TRBJ1-5
V gene: TRBV12-3/TRBV12-4
clone size: many
D gene: .

CDR3 DNA: TGTGCCACCACGATACAGTACAATCAGCCCCAGCATTTT
CDR3 protein: CATTIQYNQPQHF
J gene: TRBJ1-5
V gene: TRBV6-1
clone size: .
D gene: .

CDR3 DNA: TGTGCCAGCAGTCCATCTCGCCTTCAGGGTTGGACTGAAGCTTTCTTT
CDR3 protein: CASSPSRLQGWTEAFF
J gene: TRBJ1-1
V gene: TRBV12-3/TRBV12-4
clone size: .
D gene: .

CDR3 DNA: TGCAGTGCTAGAAACGCAGGGGGAGTTGGGGAGACCCAGTACTTC
CDR3 protein: CSARNAGGVGETQYF
J gene: TRBJ2-5
V gene: TRBV20-1
clone size: .
D gene: TRBD1

CDR3 DNA: TGCGCCAGCAGCCCACAGACTGGTAACAATGAGCAGTTCTTC
CDR3 protein: CASSPQTGNNEQFF
J gene: TRBJ2-1
V gene: TRBV5-1
clone size: .
D gene: .

CDR3 DNA: TGCGCCAGCAGCCAAGGTGGGCGGACAGTCTCTAACTATGGCTACACCTTC
CDR3 protein: CASSQGGRTVSNYGYTF
J gene: TRBJ1-2
V gene: TRBV4-1
clone size: few
D gene: .

CDR3 DNA: TGTGCCTGGAGTGTATCGGGCCGGGGGCTGTCTGAAGCTTTCTTT
CDR3 protein: CAWSVSGRGLSEAFF
J gene: TRBJ1-1
V gene: TRBV30
clone size: .
D gene: .

CDR3 DNA: TGTGCCAGCAGCGTAGCTCCTTTGGAGCCCCAGCATTTT
CDR3 protein: CASSVAPLEPQHF
J gene: TRBJ1-5
V gene: TRBV9
clone size: few
D gene: .

CDR3 DNA: TGTGCCAGCAGCCTGACAGGGGGCAGTGAGACCCAGTACTTC
CDR3 protein: CASSLTGGSETQYF
J gene: TRBJ2-5
V gene: TRBV7-3
clone size: many
D gene: TRBD1

CDR3 DNA: TGTGCCAGCAGCTCCCACACCCACTATGGCTACACCTTC
CDR3 protein: CASSSHTHYGYTF
J gene: TRBJ1-2
V gene: TRBV7-2
clone size: .
D gene: .

CDR3 DNA: TGTGCCAGCAGTTACAACAGGGGGCCCCCTCGTCGGGAAGCTTTCTTT
CDR3 protein: CASSYNRGPPRREAFF
J gene: TRBJ1-1
V gene: TRBV6-5
clone size: many
D gene: TRBD1

CDR3 DNA: TGTGCCAGCAGTGTACAGGGTGGGGATACGCAGTATTTT
CDR3 protein: CASSVQGGDTQYF
J gene: TRBJ2-3
V gene: TRBV6-4
clone size: many
D gene: .

CDR3 DNA: TGCGCCAGCAGCCACGGACGGGTCCGAGGTAACGGGGAGCTGTTTTTT
CDR3 protein: CASSHGRVRGNGELFF
J gene: TRBJ2-2
V gene: TRBV4-1
clone size: many
D gene: .

CDR3 DNA: TGCGCCAGCAGCTGGGGGGCCAGTCGGAACACCGGGGAGCTGTTTTTT
CDR3 protein: CASSWGASRNTGELFF
J gene: TRBJ2-2
V gene: TRBV5-1
clone size: many
D gene: .

CDR3 DNA: TGTGCCAGCAGCTATGTCGAAGGCCCAGGGATTGAAGCTTTCTTT
CDR3 protein: CASSYVEGPGIEAFF
J gene: TRBJ1-1
V gene: TRBV7-2
clone size: .
D gene: .

CDR3 DNA: TGTGCCAGCAGCCGCCGGGACAGGGGCCTAGATACGCAGTATTTT
CDR3 protein: CASSRRDRGLDTQYF
J gene: TRBJ2-3
V gene: TRBV7-8
clone size: many
D gene: TRBD1

CDR3 DNA: TGTGCCAGCTCACCACAATCCGCCTATAATTCACCCCTCCACTTT
CDR3 protein: CASSPQSAYNSPLHF
J gene: TRBJ1-6
V gene: TRBV18
clone size: few
D gene: .

CDR3 DNA: TGTGCCACCCACCCTGGGACAGCCTCTTACGAGCAGTACTTC
CDR3 protein: CATHPGTASYEQYF
J gene: TRBJ2-7
V gene: TRBV10-3
clone size: many
D gene: TRBD1

CDR3 DNA: TGTGCCAGCAGCCAAGAATGGGTCACTGAAGCTTTCTTT
CDR3 protein: CASSQEWVTEAFF
J gene: TRBJ1-1
V gene: TRBV3-1
clone size: few
D gene: .

CDR3 DNA: TGTGCCAGCAGCTCCCAGCCGGGACCTAATCAGCCCCAGCATTTT
CDR3 protein: CASSSQPGPNQPQHF
J gene: TRBJ1-5
V gene: TRBV7-2
clone size: .
D gene: .

CDR3 DNA: TGCGCCAGCACTGGGGGTAACCAAGAGACCCAGTACTTC
CDR3 protein: CASTGGNQETQYF
J gene: TRBJ2-5
V gene: TRBV10-2
clone size: few
D gene: .

CDR3 DNA: TGTGCCAGCAGCCCCATCGGGGCGCCATGGCCTGAAGCTTTCTTT
CDR3 protein: CASSPIGAPWPEAFF
J gene: TRBJ1-1
V gene: TRBV14
clone size: few
D gene: .

CDR3 DNA: TGCAGTGCCGTTCAGGGACAGGGGTATGGCTACACCTTC
CDR3 protein: CSAVQGQGYGYTF
J gene: TRBJ1-2
V gene: TRBV20-1
clone size: .
D gene: TRBD1

CDR3 DNA: TGTGCCAGCAGCACCGCCCCCGACCCACAGGGGACGAGTAGCAATCAGCCCCAGCATTTT
CDR3 protein: CASSTAPDPQGTSSNQPQHF
J gene: TRBJ1-5
V gene: TRBV7-8
clone size: many
D gene: TRBD1